The source of this T cell receptor (beta chain) is a study of T cell responses to AZD1222 COVID-19 vaccine (dated by TCRdb to the early 2020s). As for the study more broadly: A total of about 250 trial participants underwent TCR sequencing, of whom about 210 had received two doses of AZD1222 and approximately 26 had received two doses of the MenACWY control vaccine. Trial participants were enrolled into age subgroups of 18-55, 56-69 and 70-plus years, which contained 148, 28 and 57 TCR-sequenced participants, respectively.

The CDR3 regions of human TCRbeta chains were analyzed by immunosequencing. The authors processed their data as follows. TCRs in the repertoires were matched against a reference library of SARS-CoV-2-specific TCRs that had been generated with the MIRA antigen-specificity platform. Breadth meant the fraction of unique TCRs that were SARS-CoV-2-associated, whereas depth meant the fraction of total T cells that were SARS-CoV-2-associated. Each spike-specific TCR was assigned to its reactive spike region and to a CD4 or CD8 class using the MIRA data. Log10-transformed breadth and depth values were compared by one-way ANOVA with Sidak's multiple comparisons tests. This immuneACCESS table, as held by TCRdb, lists in-frame sequences with V and J called but not all clones. Of the missing ones, under half trace to an unresolved V gene in checked studies; the others have no known cause. The DNA gave D and trimming, while V, J and clone size come from that table. For this sample there are 200,000 or so clones; about 94% appear just once. The leading ten clones occupy 1% of the sample.

Trimming takes 2 bases off V and 1 base off J; junction bases not matched to a gene: 9. The CDR3 covers 17 residues, taking in both the cysteine and the phenylalanine. Of all the DNA, just the CDR3 is kept, 51 bases in frame from base 1. CDR1 and CDR2, looked up from the germline V gene, are MNHEY and SVGEGT. In the case of this clone: Its antigen remains unidentified. It has no much larger one-base neighbor in the sample; base qualities were not kept.

The label giving this sample's time point can be read as: about 28 days (+/-7) after the second vaccine dose. AZD1222 recipients with second doses at about 4 weeks or about 12 weeks were pooled, because spike-specific TCR depth and breadth did not differ between schedules. Vaccinee samples came from UK trials COV001 and COV002, including a single-blind randomized controlled phase 2/3 trial of AZD1222 (ChAdOx1 nCoV-19) in healthy adults. For TCRbeta chain sequencing, PBMC samples were collected from trial participants at day 0 and at day 28 after the second dose. Study-wide conclusions, independent of this receptor: CD4 TCRs associated with the vaccine covered the entire spike protein, and the dominant responses were in regions 160-218 and 743-854. In the small 56-69-year group, the increase in depth fell short of significance, most likely because of low power. Because no day 14 peak-response samples were available, the repertoires could be characterized only after the peak T cell response. Conclusions about previously exposed vaccinees are limited, since just a handful of AZD1222 recipients were seropositive for SARS-CoV-2 at baseline. Participants were mostly white British, with more females than males. The authors suggested clonal diversity may have been underestimated. After two AZD1222 doses, spike-specific TCR breadth and depth were significantly higher than at day 0 and than in MenACWY recipients. Nearly half of unique spike-specific TCRs reportedly recognized epitopes outside regions mutated in the B.1.351 and B.1.1.7 variants.

Here the sequenced sample was peripheral blood, taken 28 days after the second AZD1222 dose. The rearrangement joined TRBV6-2 or TRBV6-3 to TRBJ1-2; 8 central bases correspond to TRBD1. The receptor comes from an adult who received the AZD1222 COVID-19 vaccine. The DNA sequence is as follows: TGTGCCAGCAGTTACGGGACAGGTGCAGGGGGTAACTATGGCTACACCTTC. This encodes CASSYGTGAGGNYGYTF.